These 15 T cell receptor beta chains came from one sample sequenced in a study of shared clonotypes between healthy human individuals. Produced via immunoSEQ multiplex PCR; TCRdb's table is partial and in-frame only. The table shows about 2.2 million clones, with 90% to 95% occurring only once. Positive CCR7 selection of CD45RO-negative cells yielded the naive CD8 cells, and terminally differentiated effector memory CD45RA+ cells were excluded. The source material was naive CD8+ T cells from PBMCs. The receptors stem from a man aged 18 to 29 in good health. Some clones in this sample may be carry-over from other donors' samples.

Remarks on this clone: The sample holds other DNA sequences that translate to the same CDR3. The CDR3 loop is CASRGLSYEQYF. DNA for the CDR3: TGTGCCAGCAGAGGACTCTCCTACGAGCAGTACTTC. This chain connects TRBV27 to TRBJ2-7; perhaps TRBD2 as D (5 bases). CDR3 length: 12 residues. Trimming took off 6 bases at V and 0 bases at J, with 6 bases between the two ends. Germline loops: CDR1 MNHEY, CDR2 SMNVEV (reference sequence).

As for this clone: Distinct nucleotide sequences in the sample also encode this CDR3. V is TRBV6-6 and J is TRBJ2-1, with D hard to call. Germline V gene sequence: CDR1 MNHNY, CDR2 SVGAGI (reference sequence). V was trimmed by 0 bases and J by 5 bases, leaving 5 bases between them. The CDR3 is 13 residues long. The DNA for the CDR3 is TGTGCCAGCAGTTACTCTCGGAACAATGAGCAGTTCTTC. Its translation: CASSYSRNNEQFF.

This rearrangement joins TRBV27 to TRBJ2-5; TRBD1 aligns across 11 bases. In germline, CDR1 is MNHEY, CDR2 SMNVEV (reference sequence). Losses at the gene ends were 5 bases for V and 5 bases for J; bases not matched to a gene: 4. This CDR3 has 14 residues. This CDR3 is CASSRTGGMETQYF. DNA for the CDR3: TGTGCCAGCAGTCGGACAGGGGGCATGGAGACCCAGTACTTC.

The chain recombines TRBV4-1 with TRBJ2-2, with TRBD2 as a possible D gene (5 bases). This CDR3 has 15 amino acids. The ends were cut back, 5 bases at V and 5 bases at J, with 15 bases in the middle. Germline V gene sequence: CDR1 MGHRA, CDR2 YSYEKL. The CDR3 is CASSDVTGWTGELFF. In DNA form, the CDR3 reads TGCGCCAGCAGCGACGTAACGGGGTGGACCGGGGAGCTGTTTTTT.

As concerns this clone: Other DNA sequences in the sample encode the same CDR3. This CDR3 reads CASSLRQSYEQYF. DNA of the CDR3: TGTGCCAGCAGTCTAAGACAGAGTTACGAGCAGTACTTC. This chain uses TRBV27 with TRBJ2-7; D might be TRBD1 (5 bases). V was shortened by 5 bases and J by 4 bases, with 12 bases between the two germline ends. CDR1 MNHEY and CDR2 SMNVEV come from the germline V gene (reference sequence). This CDR3 is built from 13 residues.

The chain is built from TRBV2 and TRBJ2-7, with TRBD1 matching 8 bases. Per germline, CDR1 SNHLY and CDR2 FYNNEI. The V and J ends lost 6 bases and 1 base, in that order; junction bases with no gene match: 17. CDR3 length equals 18 residues. CDR3 sequence: CASRPGQVQPHTSYEQYF. The CDR3 coding sequence is TGTGCCAGCAGACCGGGACAGGTACAACCCCACACTTCCTACGAGCAGTACTTC.

The genes are TRBV14 and TRBJ2-1, with D perhaps TRBD2 (5 bases). Trimming shortened V by 2 bases and J by 5 bases, and 13 bases separated the two germline ends. This CDR3 is built from 15 residues. The V gene's germline CDR1 is SGHDN and CDR2 FVKESK. CDR3 in DNA: TGTGCCAGCAGCCAAATGGAGGTAGGAAACAATGAGCAGTTCTTC. This gives the protein CASSQMEVGNNEQFF.

The genes are TRBV28 and TRBJ2-1; TRBD1 matches at 10 bases. V gave up 6 bases and J gave up 9 bases; unmatched junction bases: 17. The CDR3 length is 17 residues. CDR1 MDHEN and CDR2 SYDVKM come from the germline V gene. CDR3: CASSFLRGQGSYGEQFF. Here the CDR3 DNA reads TGTGCCAGCAGCTTTCTCCGGGGACAGGGGAGTTACGGTGAGCAGTTCTTC. The whole variable domain, filled in from reference TRBV28 and TRBJ2-1, reads DVKVTQSSRYLVKRTGEKVFLECVQDMDHENMFWYRQDPGLGLRLIYFSYDVKMKEKGDIPEGYSVSREKKERFSLILESASTNQTSMYLCASSFLRGQGSYGEQFFGPGTRLTVL.

V and J are TRBV30 and TRBJ1-1; maybe TRBD1 (5 bases). Deletions cut 6 bases from V and 0 bases from J, with 8 bases between. The CDR3 consists of 12 residues. Germline V gene sequence: CDR1 GTSNPN, CDR2 SVGIG (reference sequence). DNA for the CDR3: TGTGCCTGTTGGGGGTTGAACACTGAAGCTTTCTTT. It yields the protein CACWGLNTEAFF. The full variable domain, with the rest looked up from reference TRBV30 and TRBJ1-1, is SQTIHQWPATLVQPVGSPLSLECTVEGTSNPNLYWYRQAAGRGLQLLFYSVGIGQISSEVPQNLSASRPQDRQFILSSKKLLLSDSGFYLCACWGLNTEAFFGQGTRLTVV.

The chain recombines TRBV4-3 with TRBJ2-5; D not certain. The germline gives CDR1 LGHNA, CDR2 YSLEER. Trimming shortened V by 3 bases and J by 2 bases, and 10 bases separated the two germline ends. The CDR3 covers 14 residues. The CDR3 protein is CASSQYLGQETQYF. In nucleotides, the CDR3 is TGCGCCAGCAGCCAGTACCTGGGGCAAGAGACCCAGTACTTC.

The rearrangement joins TRBV7-6 to TRBJ2-2, with D possibly being TRBD1 (6 bases). The length of the CDR3 is 17 residues. CDR1 and CDR2 (germline): SGHVS, FNYEAQ. V was trimmed by 2 bases and J by 2 bases, leaving 15 bases between them. In DNA, the CDR3 is TGTGCCAGCAGCTTATTCCGCGTCGGGACAAACACCGGGGAGCTGTTTTTT. This encodes CASSLFRVGTNTGELFF. Full variable domain (rest looked up from reference TRBV7-6 and TRBJ2-2): GAGVSQSPRYKVTKRGQDVALRCDPISGHVSLYWYRQALGQGPEFLTYFNYEAQQDKSGLPNDRFSAERPEGSISTLTIQRTEQRDSAMYRCASSLFRVGTNTGELFFGEGSRLTVL.

A note on this clone: The same CDR3 also results from other DNA sequences found in this sample. V is TRBV4-3 and J is TRBJ2-7; 8 positions agree with TRBD1. This CDR3 spans 15 amino acids. CDR1 and CDR2 (germline): LGHNA, YSLEER. Trimming removed 3 bases from V and 0 bases from J; junction bases left unmatched: 4. The CDR3 here is CASSHDRGHSYEQYF. The CDR3 nucleotides are TGCGCCAGCAGCCACGACAGGGGCCACTCCTACGAGCAGTACTTC.

The chain couples TRBV7-6 to TRBJ2-5, with 8 bases identical to TRBD2. CDR3 size: 15 residues. V lost 3 bases and J lost 5; bases outside the gene matches: 8. Germline V gene data show CDR1 as SGHVS and CDR2 as FNYEAQ. The CDR3 region has the DNA TGTGCCAGCAGCTTTACAGCGGGAGAGAGGGAGACCCAGTACTTC. This codes for CASSFTAGERETQYF.

The gene calls are TRBV9 and TRBJ1-5, with a tentative D call TRBD1 (5 bases). V gave up 4 bases and J gave up 6 bases, with 17 bases separating them. This CDR3 comprises 15 residues. The V gene's germline CDR1 is SGDLS and CDR2 YYNGEE. The CDR3 loop reads CASSPGGDLFQPQHF. CDR3 bases: TGTGCCAGCAGCCCCGGGGGGGATCTGTTTCAGCCCCAGCATTTT.

The V gene is TRBV28, the J gene TRBJ2-5, with D tentatively TRBD2 (5 bases). The CDR3 length is 14 residues. V was clipped by 6 bases and J by 5 bases, with 16 bases between them. Germline V gives CDR1 MDHEN, CDR2 SYDVKM. CDR3 DNA sequence: TGTGCCAGCAGGCAGAGGGAAGGGTTTGAGACCCAGTACTTC. It is translated as CASRQREGFETQYF. Full variable domain (outside the CDR3, taken from reference TRBV28 and TRBJ2-5): DVKVTQSSRYLVKRTGEKVFLECVQDMDHENMFWYRQDPGLGLRLIYFSYDVKMKEKGDIPEGYSVSREKKERFSLILESASTNQTSMYLCASRQREGFETQYFGPGTRLLVL.